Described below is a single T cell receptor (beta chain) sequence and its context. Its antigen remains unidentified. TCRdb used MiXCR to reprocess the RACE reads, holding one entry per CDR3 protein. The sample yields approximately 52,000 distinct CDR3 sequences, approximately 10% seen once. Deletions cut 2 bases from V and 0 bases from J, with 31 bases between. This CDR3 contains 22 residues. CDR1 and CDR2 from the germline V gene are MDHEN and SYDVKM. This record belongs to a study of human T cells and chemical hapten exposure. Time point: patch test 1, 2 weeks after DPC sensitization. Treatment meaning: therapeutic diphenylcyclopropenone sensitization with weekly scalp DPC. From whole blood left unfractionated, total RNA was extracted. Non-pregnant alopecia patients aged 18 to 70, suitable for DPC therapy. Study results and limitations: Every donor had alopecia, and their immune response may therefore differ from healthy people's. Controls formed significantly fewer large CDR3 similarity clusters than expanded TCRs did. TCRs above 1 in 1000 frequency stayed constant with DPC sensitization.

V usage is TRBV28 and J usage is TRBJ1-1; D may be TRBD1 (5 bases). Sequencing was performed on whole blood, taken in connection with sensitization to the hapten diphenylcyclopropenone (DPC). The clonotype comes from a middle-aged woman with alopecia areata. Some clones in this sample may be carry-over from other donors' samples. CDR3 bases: TGTGCCAGCAGTTTAATTAAGTCCCCCGGGACCAGAGGAAGTGTGCTGAACACTGAAGCTTTCTTT. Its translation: CASSLIKSPGTRGSVLNTEAFF.